These T cell receptor beta chains were read from a single sample in a study of blood T cell repertoires in COVID-19. Profiling relied on immunoSEQ multiplex PCR, and the TCRdb table lists in-frame clones only, not all of them. The data show some 530,000 clones, with around 85% seen just once and approximately 3.2% held by the top ten. Sequenced material: peripheral blood. Receptor source: a human donor in a cohort sampled during active COVID-19. Each CDR3 is given with its conserved first and last residue. D genes are given only for firm matches.

CDR3: CAISPGQGNQPQHF
length: 14
V: TRBV10-3
J: TRBJ1-5
D: TRBD1

CDR3: CASSHLATIYF
length: 11
V: TRBV11-2
J: TRBJ1-3
D: -

CDR3: CASSYHRQGETQYF
length: 14
V: TRBV6-5
J: TRBJ2-5
D: TRBD1

CDR3: CASSVLGNQPQHF
length: 13
V: TRBV12-3/TRBV12-4
J: TRBJ1-5
D: -

CDR3: CASSFDRGLYEQYF
length: 14
V: TRBV7-2
J: TRBJ2-7
D: TRBD1

CDR3: CATSRVRNRGHDTEAFF
length: 17
V: TRBV15
J: TRBJ1-1
D: TRBD1

CDR3: CASSPTVQGEKLFF
length: 14
V: TRBV5-1
J: TRBJ1-4
D: -

CDR3: CASSYGRGGQPQHF
length: 14
V: TRBV5-8
J: TRBJ1-5
D: -

CDR3: CASSMTRAADTQYF
length: 14
V: TRBV6-5
J: TRBJ2-3
D: -

CDR3: CASSKGGTSSYEQYF
length: 15
V: TRBV28
J: TRBJ2-7
D: -

CDR3: CASRWGGSSYNEQFF
length: 15
V: TRBV11-2
J: TRBJ2-1
D: TRBD2

CDR3: CASVGRAATQYF
length: 12
V: TRBV27
J: TRBJ2-3
D: -

CDR3: CASSLIAGGRSDTQYF
length: 16
V: TRBV5-1
J: TRBJ2-3
D: TRBD2

CDR3: CASSFRSGSRTDTQYF
length: 16
V: TRBV7-9
J: TRBJ2-3
D: TRBD2

CDR3: CASSLTGAGNTIYF
length: 14
V: TRBV5-4
J: TRBJ1-3
D: TRBD1

CDR3: CASSLTGTPRVAKNIQYF
length: 18
V: TRBV5-6
J: TRBJ2-4
D: -

CDR3: CATSKRELGTGELFF
length: 15
V: TRBV15
J: TRBJ2-2
D: -

CDR3: CASSDPRVGNIQYF
length: 14
V: TRBV6-4
J: TRBJ2-4
D: -

CDR3: CASSLQDSYGYTF
length: 13
V: TRBV12-3/TRBV12-4
J: TRBJ1-2
D: -

CDR3: CASSKEASRNTGELFF
length: 16
V: TRBV5-1
J: TRBJ2-2
D: -

CDR3: CASSSNGGSANTGELFF
length: 17
V: TRBV7-3
J: TRBJ2-2
D: TRBD2

CDR3: CASSYHRLAGQTYEQYF
length: 17
V: TRBV6-2/TRBV6-3
J: TRBJ2-7
D: TRBD2

CDR3: CASSRRREGSSGNTIYF
length: 17
V: TRBV21-1
J: TRBJ1-3
D: -

CDR3: CSVTRGDANTEAFF
length: 14
V: TRBV29-1
J: TRBJ1-1
D: -

CDR3: CASSIMGHLNTEAFF
length: 15
V: TRBV19
J: TRBJ1-1
D: -

CDR3: CASSENPGQGADEQFF
length: 16
V: TRBV5-1
J: TRBJ2-1
D: TRBD1

CDR3: CAWSVQGDTEAFF
length: 13
V: TRBV30
J: TRBJ1-1
D: TRBD1

CDR3: CASSLSAYEQYF
length: 12
V: TRBV7-9
J: TRBJ2-7
D: -

CDR3: CASSRGLAGGETQYF
length: 15
V: TRBV11-3
J: TRBJ2-5
D: TRBD2

CDR3: CASSFRTGLVTEAFF
length: 15
V: TRBV3-1/TRBV3-2
J: TRBJ1-1
D: TRBD1

CDR3: CASSYTGEETQYF
length: 13
V: TRBV5-1
J: TRBJ2-5
D: TRBD1

CDR3: CAWGPAREPQHF
length: 12
V: TRBV30
J: TRBJ1-5
D: -

CDR3: CATSGHRSSYNEQFF
length: 15
V: TRBV15
J: TRBJ2-1
D: -

CDR3: CASSTLLGSAGNTIYF
length: 16
V: TRBV6-2/TRBV6-3
J: TRBJ1-3
D: -

CDR3: CASSFEGLALYEQYF
length: 15
V: TRBV27
J: TRBJ2-7
D: TRBD2

CDR3: CASSFRDRGPGADHQYF
length: 17
V: TRBV5-1
J: TRBJ2-7
D: TRBD1

CDR3: CASSEAYRGNTEAFF
length: 15
V: TRBV2
J: TRBJ1-1
D: TRBD1

CDR3: CASSHGGEQPYEQYF
length: 15
V: TRBV7-3
J: TRBJ2-7
D: TRBD2

CDR3: CASSSSRAGSSAGEQYF
length: 17
V: TRBV21-1
J: TRBJ2-7
D: -

CDR3: CASSQVRTSNEQFF
length: 14
V: TRBV3-1/TRBV3-2
J: TRBJ2-1
D: -

CDR3: CASSQAGEYTEAFF
length: 14
V: TRBV3-1/TRBV3-2
J: TRBJ1-1
D: -

CDR3: CASSLVATSVSYNEQFF
length: 17
V: TRBV7-2
J: TRBJ2-1
D: -

CDR3: CSVERGLGTEAFF
length: 13
V: TRBV29-1
J: TRBJ1-1
D: TRBD1

CDR3: CASSPDSNYGYTF
length: 13
V: TRBV11-2
J: TRBJ1-2
D: -

CDR3: CASSPRPGLAGGLEQYF
length: 17
V: TRBV23-1
J: TRBJ2-7
D: TRBD2

CDR3: CASSGQGIDGEKLFF
length: 15
V: TRBV9
J: TRBJ1-4
D: TRBD1

CDR3: CASTIDRGRNSPLHF
length: 15
V: TRBV6-5
J: TRBJ1-6
D: TRBD1

CDR3: CASSIITQTSGNGNEQFF
length: 18
V: TRBV19
J: TRBJ2-1
D: TRBD2

CDR3: CASSNQSPLTGRLSPLHF
length: 18
V: TRBV21-1
J: TRBJ1-6
D: -

CDR3: CSVEDLTSPRVRYNEQFF
length: 18
V: TRBV29-1
J: TRBJ2-1
D: -